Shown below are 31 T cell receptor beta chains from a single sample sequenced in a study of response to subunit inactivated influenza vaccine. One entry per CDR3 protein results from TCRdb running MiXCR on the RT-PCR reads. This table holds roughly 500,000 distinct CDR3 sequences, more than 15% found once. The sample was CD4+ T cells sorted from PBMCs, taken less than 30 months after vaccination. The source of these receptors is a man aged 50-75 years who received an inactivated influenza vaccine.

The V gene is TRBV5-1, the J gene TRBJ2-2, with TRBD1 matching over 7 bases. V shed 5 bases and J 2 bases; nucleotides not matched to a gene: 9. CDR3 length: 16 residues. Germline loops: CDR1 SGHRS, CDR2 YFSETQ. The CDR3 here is CASRTRGGGNTGELFF. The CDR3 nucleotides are TGCGCCAGCAGGACGAGAGGGGGCGGTAACACCGGGGAGCTGTTTTTT.

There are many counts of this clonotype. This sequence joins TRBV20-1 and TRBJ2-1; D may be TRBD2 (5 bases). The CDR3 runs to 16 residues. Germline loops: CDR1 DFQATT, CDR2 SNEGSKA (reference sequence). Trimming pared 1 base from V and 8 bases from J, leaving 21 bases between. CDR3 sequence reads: CSARGFPGSPRDEQFF. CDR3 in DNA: TGCAGTGCTAGAGGGTTTCCGGGGAGTCCGAGGGATGAGCAGTTCTTC.

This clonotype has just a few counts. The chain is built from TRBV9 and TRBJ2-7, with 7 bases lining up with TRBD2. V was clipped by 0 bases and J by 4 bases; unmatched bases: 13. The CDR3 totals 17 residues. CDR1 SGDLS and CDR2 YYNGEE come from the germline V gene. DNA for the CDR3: TGTGCCAGCAGCGTAGGGGACGGCCGGGAGGCCCCATACGAGCAGTACTTC. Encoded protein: CASSVGDGREAPYEQYF.

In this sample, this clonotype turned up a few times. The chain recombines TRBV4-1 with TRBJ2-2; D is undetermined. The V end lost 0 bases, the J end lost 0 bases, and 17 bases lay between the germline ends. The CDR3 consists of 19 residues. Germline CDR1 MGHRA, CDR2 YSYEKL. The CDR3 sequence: CASSQDSPASFANTGELFF. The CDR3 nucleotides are TGCGCCAGCAGCCAAGATAGCCCAGCGAGTTTCGCGAACACCGGGGAGCTGTTTTTT.

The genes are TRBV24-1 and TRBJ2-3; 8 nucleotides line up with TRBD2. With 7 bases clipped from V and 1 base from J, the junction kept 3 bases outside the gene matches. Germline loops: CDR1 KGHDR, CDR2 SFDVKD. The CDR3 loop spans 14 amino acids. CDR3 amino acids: CATSMTSGTDTQYF. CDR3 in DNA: TGTGCCACCAGCATGACTAGCGGCACAGATACGCAGTATTTT.

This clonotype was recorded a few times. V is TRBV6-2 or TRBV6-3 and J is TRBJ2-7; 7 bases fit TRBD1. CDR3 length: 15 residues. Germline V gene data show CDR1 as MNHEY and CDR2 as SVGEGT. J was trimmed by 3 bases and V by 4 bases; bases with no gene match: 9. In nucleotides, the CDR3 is TGTGCCAGCAGTTCCGCATACAGGGGAGACTACGAGCAGTACTTC. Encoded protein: CASSSAYRGDYEQYF.

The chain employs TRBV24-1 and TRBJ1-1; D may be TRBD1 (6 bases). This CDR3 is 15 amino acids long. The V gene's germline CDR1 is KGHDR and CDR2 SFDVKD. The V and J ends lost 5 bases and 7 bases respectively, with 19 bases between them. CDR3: CATSGKAPGAGEAFF. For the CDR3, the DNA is TGTGCCACCAGTGGCAAAGCGCCGGGGGCCGGTGAAGCTTTCTTT.

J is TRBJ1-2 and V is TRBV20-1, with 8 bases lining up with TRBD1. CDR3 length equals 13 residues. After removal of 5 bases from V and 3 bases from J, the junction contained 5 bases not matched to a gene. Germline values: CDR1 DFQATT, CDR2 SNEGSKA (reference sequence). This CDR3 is CSAQDRADYGYTF. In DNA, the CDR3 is TGCAGTGCTCAGGACAGGGCTGACTATGGCTACACCTTC.

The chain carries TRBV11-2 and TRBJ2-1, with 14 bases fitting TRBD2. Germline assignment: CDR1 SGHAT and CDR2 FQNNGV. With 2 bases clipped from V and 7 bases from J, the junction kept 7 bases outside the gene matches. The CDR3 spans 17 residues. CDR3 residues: CASSLYRRTSGGNEQFF. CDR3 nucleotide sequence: TGTGCCAGCAGCTTATATCGAAGGACTAGCGGGGGGAATGAGCAGTTCTTC.

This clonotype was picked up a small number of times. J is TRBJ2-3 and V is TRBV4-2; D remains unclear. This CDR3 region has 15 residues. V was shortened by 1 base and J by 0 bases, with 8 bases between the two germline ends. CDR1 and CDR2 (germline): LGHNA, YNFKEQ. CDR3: CASSQVRTSTDTQYF. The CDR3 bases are TGTGCCAGCAGCCAAGTTCGAACTAGCACAGATACGCAGTATTTT.

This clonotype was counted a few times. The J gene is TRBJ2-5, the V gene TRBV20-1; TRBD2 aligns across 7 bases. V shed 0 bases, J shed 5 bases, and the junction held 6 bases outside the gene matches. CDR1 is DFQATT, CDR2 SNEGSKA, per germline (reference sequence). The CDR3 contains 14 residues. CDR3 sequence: CSARETSPRETQYF. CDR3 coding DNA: TGCAGTGCTAGAGAGACTAGCCCCCGGGAGACCCAGTACTTC.

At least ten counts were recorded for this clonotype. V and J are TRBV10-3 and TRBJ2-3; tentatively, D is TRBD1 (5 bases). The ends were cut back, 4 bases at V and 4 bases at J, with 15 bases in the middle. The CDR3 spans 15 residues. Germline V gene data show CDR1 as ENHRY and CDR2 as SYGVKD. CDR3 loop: CAISGTKREADTQYF. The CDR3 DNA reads TGTGCCATCAGTGGGACAAAACGAGAGGCAGATACGCAGTATTTT.

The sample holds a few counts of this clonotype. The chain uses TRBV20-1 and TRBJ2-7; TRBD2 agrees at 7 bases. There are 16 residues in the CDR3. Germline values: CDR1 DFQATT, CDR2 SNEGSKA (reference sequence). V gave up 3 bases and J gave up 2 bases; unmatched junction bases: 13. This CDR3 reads CSASSLLAREPYEQYF. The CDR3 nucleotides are TGCAGTGCTAGCAGCCTACTAGCGAGAGAGCCCTACGAGCAGTACTTC.

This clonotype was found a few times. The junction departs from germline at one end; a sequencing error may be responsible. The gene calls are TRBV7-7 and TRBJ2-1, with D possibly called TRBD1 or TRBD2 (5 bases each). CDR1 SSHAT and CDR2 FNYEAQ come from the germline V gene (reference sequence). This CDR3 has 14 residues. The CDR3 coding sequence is TGTGCTAGCAGCTTAGCGACCATGGGGGATGAGCAGTTCTTC. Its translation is CASSLATMGDEQFF.

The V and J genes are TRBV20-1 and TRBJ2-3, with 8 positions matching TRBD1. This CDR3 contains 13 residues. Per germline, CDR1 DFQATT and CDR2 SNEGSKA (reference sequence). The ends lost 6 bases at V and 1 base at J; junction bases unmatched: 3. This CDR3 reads CSADRGGTDTQYF. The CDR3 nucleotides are TGCAGTGCCGACAGGGGTGGCACAGATACGCAGTATTTT.

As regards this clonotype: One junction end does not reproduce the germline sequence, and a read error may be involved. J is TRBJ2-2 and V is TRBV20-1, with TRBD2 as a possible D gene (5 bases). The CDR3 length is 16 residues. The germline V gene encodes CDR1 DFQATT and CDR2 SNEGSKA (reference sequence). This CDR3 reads CSARRARTAQNGELSF. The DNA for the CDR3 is TGCAGTGCTAGACGGGCTAGGACGGCACAAAACGGGGAGCTGTCTTTT.

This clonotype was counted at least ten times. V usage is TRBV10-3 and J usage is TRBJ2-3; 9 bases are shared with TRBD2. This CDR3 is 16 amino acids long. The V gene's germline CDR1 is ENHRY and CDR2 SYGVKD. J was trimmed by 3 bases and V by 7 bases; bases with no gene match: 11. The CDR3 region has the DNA TGTGCCATCAAGTCGGGCGGGAGGGCCGGGACAGATACGCAGTATTTT. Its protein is CAIKSGGRAGTDTQYF.

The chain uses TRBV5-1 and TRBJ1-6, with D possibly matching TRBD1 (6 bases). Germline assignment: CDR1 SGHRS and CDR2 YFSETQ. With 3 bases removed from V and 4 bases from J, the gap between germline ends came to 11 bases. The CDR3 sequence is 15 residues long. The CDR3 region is CASSSGTTYNSPLHF. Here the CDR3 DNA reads TGCGCCAGCAGCTCCGGGACAACTTATAATTCACCCCTCCACTTT. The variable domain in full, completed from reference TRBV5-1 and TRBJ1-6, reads KAGVTQTPRYLIKTRGQQVTLSCSPISGHRSVSWYQQTPGQGLQFLFEYFSETQRNKGNFPGRFSGRQFSNSRSEMNVSTLELGDSALYLCASSSGTTYNSPLHFGNGTRLTVT.

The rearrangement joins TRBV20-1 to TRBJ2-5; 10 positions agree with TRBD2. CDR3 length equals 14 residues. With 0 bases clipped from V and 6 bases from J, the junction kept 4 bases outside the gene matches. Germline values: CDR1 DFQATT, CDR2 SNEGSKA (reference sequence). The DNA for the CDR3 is TGCAGTGCTAGAGACGGGACTAGCGTTCAGACCCAGTACTTC. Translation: CSARDGTSVQTQYF.

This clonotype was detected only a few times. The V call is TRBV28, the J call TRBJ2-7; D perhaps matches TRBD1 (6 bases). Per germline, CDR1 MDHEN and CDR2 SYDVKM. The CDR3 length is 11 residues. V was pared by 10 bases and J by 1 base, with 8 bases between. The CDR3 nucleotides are TGTGCCACTACAGGGTCCTACGAGCAGTACTTC. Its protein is CATTGSYEQYF.

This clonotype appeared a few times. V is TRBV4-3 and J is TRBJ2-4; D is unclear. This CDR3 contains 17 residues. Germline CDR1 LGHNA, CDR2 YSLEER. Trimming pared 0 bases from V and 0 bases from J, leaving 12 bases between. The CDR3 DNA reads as TGCGCCAGCAGCCAAGATGTCCCCAGCCGAGCCAAAAACATTCAGTACTTC. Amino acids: CASSQDVPSRAKNIQYF.

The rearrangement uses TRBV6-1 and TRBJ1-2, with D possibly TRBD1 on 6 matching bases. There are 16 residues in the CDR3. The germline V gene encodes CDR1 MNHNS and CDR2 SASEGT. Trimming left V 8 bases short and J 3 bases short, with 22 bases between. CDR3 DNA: TGTGCCAGCTCCGATGGGACAAGGCCTCCTTACTATGGCTACACCTTC. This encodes CASSDGTRPPYYGYTF.

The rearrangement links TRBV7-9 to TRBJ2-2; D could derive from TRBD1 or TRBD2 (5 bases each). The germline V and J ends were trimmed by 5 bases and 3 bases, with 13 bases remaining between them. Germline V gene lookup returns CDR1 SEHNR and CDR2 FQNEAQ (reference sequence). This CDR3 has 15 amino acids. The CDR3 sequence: CASSVAGAHTGELFF. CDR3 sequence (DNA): TGTGCCAGCAGCGTGGCCGGGGCCCACACCGGGGAGCTGTTTTTT. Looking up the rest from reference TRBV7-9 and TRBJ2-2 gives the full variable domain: DTGVSQNPRHKITKRGQNVTFRCDPISEHNRLYWYRQTLGQGPEFLTYFQNEAQLEKSRLLSDRFSAERPKGSFSTLEIQRTEQGDSAMYLCASSVAGAHTGELFFGEGSRLTVL.

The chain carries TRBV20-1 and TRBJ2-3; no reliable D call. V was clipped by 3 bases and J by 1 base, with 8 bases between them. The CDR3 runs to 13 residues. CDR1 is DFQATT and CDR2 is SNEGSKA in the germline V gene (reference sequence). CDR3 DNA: TGCAGTGCTAGCCTTGGGGGCACAGATACGCAGTATTTT. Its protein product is CSASLGGTDTQYF.

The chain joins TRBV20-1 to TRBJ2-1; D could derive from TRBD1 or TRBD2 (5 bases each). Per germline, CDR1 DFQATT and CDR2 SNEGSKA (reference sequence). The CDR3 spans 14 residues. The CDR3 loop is CFWGRGPGSNEQFF. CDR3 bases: TGCTTCTGGGGCCGCGGACCGGGGTCCAATGAGCAGTTCTTC.

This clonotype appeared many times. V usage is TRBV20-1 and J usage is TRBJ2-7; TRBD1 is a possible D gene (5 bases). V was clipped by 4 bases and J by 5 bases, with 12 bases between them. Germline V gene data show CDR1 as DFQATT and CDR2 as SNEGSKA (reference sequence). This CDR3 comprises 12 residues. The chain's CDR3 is CSAIQGWDEQYF. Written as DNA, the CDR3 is TGCAGTGCTATTCAGGGTTGGGACGAGCAGTACTTC.

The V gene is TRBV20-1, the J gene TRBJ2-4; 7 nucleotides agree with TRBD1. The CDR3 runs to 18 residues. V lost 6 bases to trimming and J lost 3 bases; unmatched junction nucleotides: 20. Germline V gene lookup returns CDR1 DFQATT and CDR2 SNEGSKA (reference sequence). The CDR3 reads CSAIMGQFSPLGKNIQYF. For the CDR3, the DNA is TGCAGTGCAATCATGGGACAGTTCTCCCCCCTCGGCAAAAACATTCAGTACTTC.

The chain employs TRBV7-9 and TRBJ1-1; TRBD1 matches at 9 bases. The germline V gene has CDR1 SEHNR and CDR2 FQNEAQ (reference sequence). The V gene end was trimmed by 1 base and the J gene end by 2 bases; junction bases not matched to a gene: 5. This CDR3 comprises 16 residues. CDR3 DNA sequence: TGTGCCAGCAGCTTAGGACAGGGGGGCAAAAACACTGAAGCTTTCTTT. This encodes CASSLGQGGKNTEAFF.

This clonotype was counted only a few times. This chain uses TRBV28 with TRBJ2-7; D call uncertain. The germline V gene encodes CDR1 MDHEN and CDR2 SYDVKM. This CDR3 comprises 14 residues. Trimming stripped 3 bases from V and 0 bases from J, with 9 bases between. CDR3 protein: CASSFPPASYEQYF. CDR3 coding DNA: TGTGCCAGCAGTTTCCCCCCTGCCTCCTACGAGCAGTACTTC.

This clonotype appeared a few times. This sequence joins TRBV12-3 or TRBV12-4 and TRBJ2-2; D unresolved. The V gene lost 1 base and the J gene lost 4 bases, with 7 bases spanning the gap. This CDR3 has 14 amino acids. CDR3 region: CASSLGLFTGELFF. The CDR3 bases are TGTGCCAGCAGTTTAGGGCTGTTCACCGGGGAGCTGTTTTTT.

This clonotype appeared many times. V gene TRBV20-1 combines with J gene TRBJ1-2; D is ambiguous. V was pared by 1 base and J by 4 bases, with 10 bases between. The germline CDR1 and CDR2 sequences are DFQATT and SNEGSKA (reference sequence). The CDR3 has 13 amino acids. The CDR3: CSARATTVYGYTF. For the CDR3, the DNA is TGCAGTGCTAGAGCCACCACAGTCTATGGCTACACCTTC.